This paragraph reports one T cell receptor (beta chain). Its antigen is unknown. The data were taken from a study of T cell responses to AZD1222 COVID-19 vaccine. Study-level points and caveats: Baseline serology detected seropositivity in only 6 or 7 AZD1222 recipients. The donor group comprised mostly white British people and more females; the analysis possibly underestimated clonal diversity.

Sequencing used immunoSEQ multiplex PCR; TCRdb keeps in-frame clones, though not all of them. Of about 85,000 clones in the sample, roughly 88% were seen once. The CDR3 runs 12 residues. The V and J ends lost 4 bases and 2 bases respectively, with 9 bases between them. Germline CDR1 SQVTM, CDR2 ANQGSEA. This TCR was recovered from an adult in good health. The material was peripheral blood, obtained on day 0 of AZD1222 vaccination. V usage is TRBV29-1 and J usage is TRBJ2-7, with D possibly matching TRBD1 (5 bases). The CDR3 spells CSVAGNTYEQYF. CDR3 nucleotides: TGCAGCGTTGCAGGGAATACCTACGAGCAGTACTTC.